The T cell receptor beta chain described here comes from a study of T cell changes during pregnancy in multiple sclerosis. Trimming took off 3 bases at V and 1 base at J, with 13 bases between the two ends. Germline CDR1 reads KGHSH; CDR2 reads LQKENI. This CDR3 is built from 15 residues. The table came from immunoSEQ multiplex PCR; TCRdb's copy has only in-frame clones and leaves some out. The table lists around 70,000 clones, about 90% of them singletons. The TCR sequence derives from a female donor with multiple sclerosis, enrolled in a pregnancy study. The sequencing here drew on peripheral blood, taken in the second trimester of pregnancy. This sequence joins TRBV18 and TRBJ2-7; D might be TRBD2 (5 bases). The CDR3 loop reads CASSPGGDGSYEQYF. CDR3 nucleotide sequence: TGTGCCAGCTCACCTGGAGGTGACGGATCCTACGAGCAGTACTTC.